Sequencing of this T cell receptor beta chain was carried out in a study of cytomegalovirus exposure and HLA in healthy donors. The CDR3 consists of 16 residues. From germline, CDR1 is SGHDN and CDR2 FVKESK. The V and J ends lost 1 base and 2 bases respectively, with 14 bases between them. On this clone: Its antigen is unknown.

Regarding the study as a whole: Cytomegalovirus association was listed for roughly 160 TCR beta chains.

The method was immunoSEQ multiplex PCR; TCRdb's version includes in-frame clones alone and lacks a portion of them. The table includes over 250,000 clones, approximately 86% detected once. The source is a woman aged 18 to 35 in good health and CMV-seronegative. The sample was PBMCs. The V call is TRBV14, the J call TRBJ2-5; D might be TRBD2 (5 bases). The CDR3 bases are TGTGCCAGCAGCCAAGGCATCGGACCGGGACAAGAGACCCAGTACTTC. Protein sequence: CASSQGIGPGQETQYF.